The rows below give T cell receptor beta chains drawn from one sample of a study of T cells in Graves' hyperthyroidism and ophthalmopathy. One entry per CDR3 protein, called by TCRdb with MiXCR from the multiplex PCR reads. Of some 650,000 distinct CDR3 sequences detected, 16% appear once; the ten largest clones hold roughly 3.5%. The material sequenced was blood. These receptors were taken from a woman in her forties with Graves' ophthalmopathy. CDR3s include the opening cysteine and the closing phenylalanine or tryptophan. A D gene is named only where the DNA matches it firmly. A row's size may be missing; if present it is once, few, many or a size class.

few,TRBV7-9,12,-,TRBJ2-5,TGTGCCGTAGTCAGTTTTGGAGAGACCCAGTACTTC,CAVVSFGETQYF
once,TRBV11-2,15,-,TRBJ1-1,TGTGCCAGCAGCCAAACGAAGGGGGGGTTGGCTGAAGCTTTCTTT,CASSQTKGGLAEAFF
few,TRBV20-1,15,TRBD2,TRBJ2-1,TGCAGTGCTGGAAGGACTAGCGGTACCTACAATGAGCAGTTCTTC,CSAGRTSGTYNEQFF
many,TRBV6-2/TRBV6-3,14,-,TRBJ1-1,TGTGCCAGCAGTTCGCCGGACAGCAACACTGAAGCTTTCTTT,CASSSPDSNTEAFF
many,TRBV6-1,16,TRBD1,TRBJ1-2,TGTGCCAGCAGTTACCAGACCGGGACAGGATCTTATGGCTACACCTTC,CASSYQTGTGSYGYTF
many,TRBV20-1,15,TRBD1,TRBJ2-7,TGCAGTGCTAGGGGGCGGACAGGGGAATTGGAAGAGCAGTACTTC,CSARGRTGELEEQYF
few,TRBV20-1,13,TRBD1,TRBJ1-2,TGCAGTGCTAGCTCAGACAGGGACTATGGCTACACCTTC,CSASSDRDYGYTF
many,TRBV20-1,13,-,TRBJ2-7,TGCAGTGCTAGGGGCGGGACCGCCTACGAGCAGTACTTC,CSARGGTAYEQYF
few,TRBV5-1,14,-,TRBJ2-5,TGCGCCAGCAGCTTGATACCCAGACAAGAGACCCAGTACTTC,CASSLIPRQETQYF
-,TRBV10-1,14,-,TRBJ1-5,TGCGCCAGCAGTTGCAGGGCCGGGAATCAGCCCCAGCATTTT,CASSCRAGNQPQHF
once,TRBV7-9,14,-,TRBJ1-1,TGTGCCAGCAGCTTTGGATCGGGGGTTACTGAAGCTTTCTTT,CASSFGSGVTEAFF
-,TRBV5-1,16,TRBD1,TRBJ2-1,TGCGCCAGCAGCTGGAGCGGACAGGGTACCCACAATGAGCAGTTCTTC,CASSWSGQGTHNEQFF
few,TRBV20-1,14,-,TRBJ1-2,TGCAGTGCTAGAGTCCAGGACAGCGACTATGGCTACACCTTC,CSARVQDSDYGYTF
many,TRBV7-2,13,TRBD1,TRBJ2-1,TGTGCCAGCAGCACATACAGGGGGACTGAGCAGTTCTTC,CASSTYRGTEQFF
many,TRBV11-1,14,TRBD2,TRBJ2-5,TGTGCCAGCAGCCCACTAGCGAGGGGAGAGACCCAGTACTTC,CASSPLARGETQYF
-,TRBV10-2,12,-,TRBJ2-1,TGCGCCAGCAGTCTCTCCCCTGTGGGGCAGTTCTTC,CASSLSPVGQFF
-,TRBV7-2,17,-,TRBJ2-5,TGCGCCAGCAGCCAAGGCCTCCGGACTATTACCCAAGAGACCCAGTACTTC,CASSQGLRTITQETQYF
-,TRBV18,15,-,TRBJ2-7,TGTGCCAGCTCTTCCACCTCCCCGCCTACCTACGAGCAGTACTTC,CASSSTSPPTYEQYF
-,TRBV12-3/TRBV12-4,13,TRBD1,TRBJ2-2,TGTGCCAGCAGGACAGGGTTTGACGGGGAGCTGTTTTTT,CASRTGFDGELFF
few,TRBV20-1,13,TRBD1,TRBJ1-4,TGCAGTGCTAGTTCGACAGGGGAGGAAAAACTGTTTTTT,CSASSTGEEKLFF
many,TRBV20-1,14,TRBD1,TRBJ1-6,TGCAGTGCGAGGGACAGACGCTATAATTCACCCCTCCACTTT,CSARDRRYNSPLHF
many,TRBV3-1,16,TRBD2,TRBJ2-3,TGTGCCAGCAGCCAAGAGGCGGGAGGGGTCACAGATACGCAGTATTTT,CASSQEAGGVTDTQYF
few,TRBV27,13,-,TRBJ2-7,TGTGCCAGCAGTTTAGGGGACAACTACGAGCAGTACTTC,CASSLGDNYEQYF
many,TRBV7-3,13,-,TRBJ2-3,TGTGCCAGCAGCCCCCCGGACAGCTTTACGCAGTATTTT,CASSPPDSFTQYF
few,TRBV6-1,12,-,TRBJ1-2,TGTGCCAGCAAGGGCGACCTCTATGGCTACACCTTC,CASKGDLYGYTF